The subject of this entry is one T cell receptor (beta chain). The data were taken from a study of blood T cell repertoires in COVID-19. Some clones are missing from TCRdb's copy, which holds only in-frame ones; the method was immunoSEQ multiplex PCR. The sample holds fewer than 450,000 clones, roughly 87% seen once. This receptor was identified in a woman aged 30 to 39 who had recovered from COVID-19. Sequences were obtained from PBMCs or T cells enriched from blood (not recorded which).

The CDR3 DNA sequence: TGTGCCAGCAACCCCGGTTGGCCTAGCCCCACCTACGAGCAGTACTTC. Translation: CASNPGWPSPTYEQYF. V usage is TRBV7-8 and J usage is TRBJ2-7, with D perhaps TRBD2 (5 bases). The CDR3 runs to 16 residues. Per the germline V gene, CDR1 is SGHVS and CDR2 is FQNEAQ. Trimming pared 7 bases from V and 2 bases from J, leaving 21 bases between. The full variable domain, its missing parts supplied by reference TRBV7-8 and TRBJ2-7, is GAGVSQSPRYKVAKRGQDVALRCDPISGHVSLFWYQQALGQGPEFLTYFQNEAQLDKSGLPSDRFFAERPEGSVSTLKIQRTQQEDSAVYLCASNPGWPSPTYEQYFGPGTRLTVT.